This TCR beta chain was identified during a study of T cells in Graves' hyperthyroidism and ophthalmopathy. There were TCR beta CDR3 regions amplified from RNA transcripts. HTBI primers were used for first-round RT-PCR of the TCR CDR3. From the multiplex PCR reads, TCRdb called clonotypes with MiXCR, one entry per CDR3 protein. The sample lists approximately 400,000 distinct CDR3 sequences, approximately 12% occurring once. As regards this clonotype: This may be a read error, as it is one base from a much larger clone.

The sequence derives from a man aged 25-45 years with Graves' hyperthyroidism that later progressed to Graves' ophthalmopathy. Sequencing was carried out using blood.

The CDR3 bases are TGTGCCAGCAAAAACCGACTAGCTGGGAACACCGGGGACCTGTTTTTT. This gives the protein CASKNRLAGNTGDLFF. The chain employs TRBV7-6 and TRBJ2-2; 7 bases line up with TRBD2. The CDR3 is made up of 16 amino acids. CDR1 SGHVS and CDR2 FNYEAQ come from the germline V gene.